This T cell receptor (beta chain) appears in the sequencing data of a study of T cell changes during pregnancy in multiple sclerosis (dated by TCRdb to the late 2010s). Context from the whole study: The study looked at changes in the T cell repertoire across pregnancy in women with multiple sclerosis.

The library came from the immunoSEQ multiplex PCR assay. TCRdb carries this immuneACCESS record with in-frame sequences only. Its versions omit some clonotypes, under half of them owing to an unresolved V gene in the studies checked, with the rest unexplained. For this sample there are about 48,000 clones; approximately 85% appear just once. Clones ranked in the top ten supply 0.95% to 1.5% of the sample. A remark on this clone: Its antigen is not yet known. No base qualities exist here, and no much larger clone lies one base off it.

This clonotype was sampled from a female donor with multiple sclerosis, enrolled in a pregnancy study. This specimen consisted of CD4+ T cells from peripheral blood mononuclear cells, obtained in the second trimester of pregnancy.

In nucleotides, the sequence is TGTGCCTGGAGTTTAACAGGAGTTAATCAGCCCCAGCATTTT. The encoded protein is CAWSLTGVNQPQHF. The receptor chain draws on TRBV30 and TRBJ1-5; tentative D gene TRBD1, with 5 bases matching. The CDR3 covers 14 residues, taking in both the cysteine and the phenylalanine. Only the CDR3 DNA is retained, 42 bases long and in frame from the first base. V is cut by 2 bases and J by 4 bases, and the space between the germline ends is 12 bases. Looking up the germline V gene (reference sequence) yields CDR1 GTSNPN and CDR2 SVGIG.